The 30 T cell receptor beta chains below were found in one sample sequenced in a study of CD8 T cells in ankylosing spondylitis. Findings and limits, study-wide: Characteristic, it appeared, of ankylosing spondylitis blood was a TCR beta motif of fewer than 10 highly homologous variants.

No antigens are known for them. One entry per CDR3 protein, called by TCRdb with MiXCR from the 5' RACE reads. This sample carries around 130,000 distinct CDR3 sequences, approximately 17% of them seen once, and the ten largest clones take roughly 30%. Source material: blood, either unsorted or a sorted T cell fraction (not recorded which). The receptors shown here come from a male donor with ankylosing spondylitis.

This clonotype was detected only a few times. The DNA for the CDR3 is TGTGCCAGCAGTAGAGGTATACCCTACGAGCAGTACTTC. Translated: CASSRGIPYEQYF. The chain recombines TRBV7-9 with TRBJ2-7, with D hard to call. Trimming stripped 6 bases from V and 2 bases from J, with 11 bases between. In germline, CDR1 is SEHNR, CDR2 FQNEAQ (reference sequence). The CDR3 runs to 13 residues.

This clonotype appeared once. The gene calls are TRBV27 and TRBJ2-1; tentatively, D is TRBD1 (5 bases). V was pared by 3 bases and J by 6 bases, with 15 bases between. The CDR3 is 15 amino acids. Per the germline V gene, CDR1 is MNHEY and CDR2 is SMNVEV (reference sequence). The CDR3, as DNA: TGTGCCAGCAGTTTTGGTGCAGGGATGTTCAATGAGCAGTTCTTC. It translates to CASSFGAGMFNEQFF.

The rearrangement joins TRBV27 to TRBJ2-7; possibly TRBD1 for D (5 bases). V dropped 7 bases and J dropped 2 bases, with 15 bases sitting between them. CDR1 is MNHEY, CDR2 SMNVEV, per germline (reference sequence). The CDR3 length is 14 residues. CDR3 in DNA: TGTGCCAGCACTACCCCCAGGGCGCCCTACGAGCAGTACTTC. This translates into CASTTPRAPYEQYF.

This sequence joins TRBV2 and TRBJ1-2; a weak D match, TRBD1 (6 bases). This CDR3 has 15 residues. Trimming took 0 bases from V and 8 from J, leaving 16 bases between them. CDR1 is SNHLY and CDR2 is FYNNEI in the germline V gene. The CDR3, as DNA: TGTGCCAGCAGTGAAGCAGGCCCAGGGGTCTTCGGCTACACCTTC. Its protein product is CASSEAGPGVFGYTF.

This clonotype appeared a few times. The gene calls are TRBV5-5 and TRBJ2-7, with TRBD1 identical over 7 bases. Germline-derived CDR1 and CDR2 are SGHKS and YYEKEE (reference sequence). Losses at the gene ends were 2 bases for V and 0 bases for J; bases not matched to a gene: 5. This CDR3 has 15 amino acids. CDR3 protein: CASSFLTGSSYEQYF. The CDR3, as DNA: TGTGCCAGCAGCTTCTTGACAGGGAGCTCCTACGAGCAGTACTTC. Using reference TRBV5-5 and TRBJ2-7 for the parts outside the CDR3, the full variable domain is DAGVTQSPTHLIKTRGQQVTLRCSPISGHKSVSWYQQVLGQGPQFIFQYYEKEERGRGNFPDRFSARQFPNYSSELNVNALLLGDSALYLCASSFLTGSSYEQYFGPGTRLTVT.

This chain links TRBV5-1 with TRBJ1-1, with 7 bases identical to TRBD1. V lost 0 bases, J lost 4 bases, and 6 bases stayed unmatched. The CDR3 sequence is 15 residues long. Germline assignment: CDR1 SGHRS and CDR2 YFSETQ. CDR3 loop: CASSLDGGDSTEAFF. The CDR3 nucleotides are TGCGCCAGCAGCTTGGATGGGGGGGACAGCACTGAAGCTTTCTTT.

This clonotype was seen a handful of times. This sequence joins TRBV9 and TRBJ2-1; D is possibly TRBD1 (6 bases). The CDR3 is 17 amino acids. Trimming took off 3 bases at V and 0 bases at J, with 16 bases between the two ends. Germline-derived CDR1 and CDR2 are SGDLS and YYNGEE. The CDR3 nucleotides read TGTGCCAGCAGCGGAGGCTCAGGGGCGAGCTCCTACAATGAGCAGTTCTTC. Residues: CASSGGSGASSYNEQFF.

This rearrangement joins TRBV20-1 to TRBJ2-1; TRBD2 aligns across 7 bases. V lost 4 bases and J lost 2; bases outside the gene matches: 2. The germline CDR1 and CDR2 sequences are DFQATT and SNEGSKA (reference sequence). The CDR3 runs to 13 residues. The chain's CDR3 is CSAMRETYNEQFF. CDR3 nucleotides: TGCAGTGCTATGCGGGAGACCTACAATGAGCAGTTCTTC.

V gene TRBV27 combines with J gene TRBJ2-7; 8 bases map to TRBD2. CDR1 and CDR2 from the germline V gene are MNHEY and SMNVEV (reference sequence). The trim removed 6 bases at V and 4 bases at J, leaving 5 bases unmatched. This CDR3 has 13 residues. CDR3 nucleotide sequence: TGTGCCAGCAGAGCGGGAGAGGGGTACGAGCAGTACTTC. Translating it yields CASRAGEGYEQYF.

In this sample, this clonotype turned up a few times. V is TRBV29-1 and J is TRBJ2-1, with TRBD2 matching 8 bases. Germline CDR1 reads SQVTM; CDR2 reads ANQGSEA. The CDR3 is made up of 15 amino acids. The V gene end was trimmed by 4 bases and the J gene end by 5 bases; junction bases not matched to a gene: 10. CDR3 DNA sequence: TGCAGCGTTGGCTCAAGCGGGAGAATTCACAATGAGCAGTTCTTC. This gives the protein CSVGSSGRIHNEQFF.

V usage is TRBV28 and J usage is TRBJ2-7; 8 bases are shared with TRBD2. The CDR3 is 14 amino acids. The J segment lost 6 bases and the V segment lost 5 bases, leaving 9 bases of the junction unmatched. Germline V CDR1 and CDR2: MDHEN, SYDVKM. The chain's CDR3 is CASSQAGVGPEQYF. CDR3 DNA sequence: TGTGCCAGCAGTCAAGCGGGAGTAGGCCCCGAGCAGTACTTC.

This clonotype was detected a few times. V is TRBV5-1 and J is TRBJ2-7, with D perhaps TRBD1 (6 bases). The length of the CDR3 is 13 residues. Deletions cut 6 bases from V and 6 bases from J, with 16 bases between. Germline V gene lookup returns CDR1 SGHRS and CDR2 YFSETQ. The CDR3 DNA reads as TGCGCCAGCACCCAAGGGGGAGCAGGCGAGCAGTACTTC. Translated, it gives CASTQGGAGEQYF.

The V call is TRBV6-2 or TRBV6-3, the J call TRBJ2-3; D gene uncertain. Germline lookup yields CDR1 MNHEY and CDR2 SVGEGT. With 2 bases removed from V and 5 bases from J, the gap between germline ends came to 14 bases. This CDR3 is 15 amino acids long. This CDR3 reads CASSYGLGLRDTQYF. The CDR3 DNA reads as TGTGCCAGCAGTTACGGGTTGGGCCTCAGAGATACGCAGTATTTT.

The CDR3 nucleotides are TGTGCTAGTGGTCCCGGACTGACCAATCAGCCCCAGCATTTT. Its protein product is CASGPGLTNQPQHF. The rearrangement links TRBV12-5 to TRBJ1-5; D uncertain. The germline gives CDR1 LGHNT, CDR2 FRNRAP. V was shortened by 5 bases and J by 3 bases, with 11 bases between the two germline ends. The CDR3 sequence is 14 residues long.

This clonotype was counted a few times. The V call is TRBV7-8, the J call TRBJ2-1, with TRBD2 matching 13 bases. There are 15 residues in the CDR3. Losses at the gene ends were 4 bases for V and 6 bases for J; bases not matched to a gene: 3. Germline V gives CDR1 SGHVS, CDR2 FQNEAQ. CDR3 in amino acids: CASSSWTSGGNEQFF. In nucleotides, the CDR3 is TGTGCCAGCAGCTCCTGGACTAGCGGGGGCAATGAGCAGTTCTTC.

This clonotype has ten or more counts. The CDR3 DNA follows: TGCAGTGCCAGGACTAGCGGGTCCGAGCAGTACTTC. This encodes CSARTSGSEQYF. The chain is built from TRBV20-1 and TRBJ2-7, with 11 bases matching TRBD2. The germline V gene encodes CDR1 DFQATT and CDR2 SNEGSKA (reference sequence). Trimming removed 6 bases from V and 6 bases from J; junction bases left unmatched: 4. The CDR3 totals 12 residues.

The chain links TRBV7-8 to TRBJ2-4; D perhaps matches TRBD2 (5 bases). Germline V lookup: CDR1 SGHVS, CDR2 FQNEAQ. The CDR3 totals 14 residues. V dropped 4 bases and J dropped 9 bases, with 16 bases sitting between them. The CDR3 nucleotides are TGTGCCAGCAGCTCGCTTGAGACTAAGGGCATTCAGTACTTC. This codes for CASSSLETKGIQYF.

In this sample, this clonotype turned up many times. The J gene is TRBJ2-3, the V gene TRBV11-1; TRBD1 might be the D (6 bases). In germline, CDR1 is SGHAT, CDR2 FQDESV (reference sequence). Trimming stripped 5 bases from V and 5 bases from J, with 26 bases between. The length of the CDR3 is 18 residues. The CDR3 sequence: CASSPPRAGARHRDTQYF. In DNA form, the CDR3 reads TGTGCCAGCAGCCCCCCCCGAGCAGGGGCCAGACACAGAGATACGCAGTATTTT.

This chain uses TRBV7-9 with TRBJ2-1; 8 positions agree with TRBD1. Germline V gives CDR1 SEHNR, CDR2 FQNEAQ (reference sequence). V was pared by 2 bases and J by 4 bases, with 4 bases of the junction left unmatched. This CDR3 region has 15 residues. The CDR3 DNA sequence: TGTGCCAGCAGCTTAAACAGGGGGTCGTACAATGAGCAGTTCTTC. Translating gives CASSLNRGSYNEQFF.

This clonotype has just a few counts. The CDR3 nucleotides read TGCGCCAGCAGCACTTCGGGAGGTCTAGAGACCCAGTACTTC. It encodes CASSTSGGLETQYF. The V call is TRBV5-1, the J call TRBJ2-5; TRBD2 matches 7 bases. This CDR3 has 14 residues. Germline V CDR1 and CDR2: SGHRS, YFSETQ. J lost 4 bases, V lost 4 bases, and 7 bases had no gene match.

The chain couples TRBV13 to TRBJ2-7, with 8 positions matching TRBD2. In germline, CDR1 is PRHDT, CDR2 FYEKMQ (reference sequence). V was clipped by 5 bases and J by 2 bases; unmatched bases: 5. The CDR3 sequence is 14 residues long. CDR3 coding DNA: TGTGCCAGCAGCCAGAGCGGGGGAACCTACGAGCAGTACTTC. It specifies CASSQSGGTYEQYF.

At least ten counts were recorded for this clonotype. The rearrangement joins TRBV25-1 to TRBJ2-1; D may correspond to TRBD1 or TRBD2 (5 bases each). This CDR3 is built from 17 residues. V was shortened by 1 base and J by 5 bases, with 18 bases between the two germline ends. Germline V lookup: CDR1 MGHDK, CDR2 SYGVNS. CDR3 loop: CASSELLGPFTDNEQFF. CDR3 nucleotide sequence: TGTGCCAGCAGTGAATTGCTGGGACCTTTTACCGACAATGAGCAGTTCTTC.

A few counts support this clonotype. The rearrangement uses TRBV12-3 or TRBV12-4 and TRBJ2-2, with D hard to call. V was shortened by 10 bases and J by 6 bases, with 9 bases between the two germline ends. This CDR3 has 11 residues. CDR3 sequence (DNA): TGTGCCACTCTGGACGCCGGGGAGCTGTTTTTT. It encodes CATLDAGELFF.

This clonotype occurred a few times. The gene calls are TRBV6-1 and TRBJ2-1; 7 bases match TRBD1. This CDR3 has 13 amino acids. Germline V gene sequence: CDR1 MNHNS, CDR2 SASEGT. The trim removed 6 bases at V and 8 bases at J, leaving 7 bases unmatched. Here the CDR3 reads CASSLTGKDEQFF. Written as DNA, the CDR3 is TGTGCCAGCAGCTTGACAGGGAAGGATGAGCAGTTCTTC.

The V and J genes are TRBV11-1 and TRBJ2-1; TRBD2 agrees at 7 bases. This CDR3 is 20 amino acids long. Germline V lookup: CDR1 SGHAT, CDR2 FQDESV (reference sequence). With 2 bases clipped from V and 0 bases from J, the junction kept 16 bases outside the gene matches. The CDR3, as DNA: TGTGCCAGCAGCTTATCCGTTGGAGCGGGATCCCTAAGCTCCTACAATGAGCAGTTCTTC. It is translated as CASSLSVGAGSLSSYNEQFF.

This clonotype came up many times. The chain links TRBV2 to TRBJ2-7; D might be TRBD1 or TRBD2, each matching 5 bases. The CDR3 runs 13 residues. Per germline, CDR1 SNHLY and CDR2 FYNNEI. V gave up 4 bases and J gave up 3 bases, with 10 bases separating them. The CDR3: CASSGDGDYEQYF. For the CDR3, the DNA is TGTGCCAGCAGTGGGGACGGGGACTACGAGCAGTACTTC.

This clonotype was detected ten times or more. This chain links TRBV10-3 with TRBJ2-5; tentative D call: TRBD2 (6 bases). Germline CDR1 and CDR2: ENHRY and SYGVKD. Trimming removed 6 bases from V and 2 bases from J, with 10 bases in between. This CDR3 region has 13 residues. CDR3 sequence: CAIRVAEQETQYF. The CDR3 coding sequence is TGTGCCATCAGGGTAGCGGAACAAGAGACCCAGTACTTC.

This clonotype has only a few counts. The CDR3 reads CASSLTRNLNTEAFF. CDR3 nucleotides: TGTGCCAGCAGCCTAACACGGAACTTGAACACTGAAGCTTTCTTT. The chain employs TRBV6-1 and TRBJ1-1; D is unresolved. V lost 6 bases and J lost 0, with 14 bases in between. The CDR3 has 15 residues. Per germline, CDR1 MNHNS and CDR2 SASEGT.

The chain carries TRBV27 and TRBJ2-1, with D unclear. Germline CDR1 is MNHEY and CDR2 is SMNVEV (reference sequence). V was shortened by 3 bases and J by 4 bases, with 10 bases between the two germline ends. CDR3 length: 14 amino acids. The CDR3 nucleotides read TGTGCCAGCAGTTTGTATAGGTCGTACAATGAGCAGTTCTTC. It codes for CASSLYRSYNEQFF.

Only a few counts were recorded for this clonotype. CDR3 coding DNA: TGTGCCAGCAGCCCCCGGGACACTCCAAATGAAAAACTGTTTTTT. Translated, it gives CASSPRDTPNEKLFF. The chain uses TRBV7-9 and TRBJ1-4, with D perhaps matching TRBD1 (6 bases). The CDR3 is made up of 15 amino acids. The germline gives CDR1 SEHNR, CDR2 FQNEAQ (reference sequence). Between the trimmed V and J ends, which lost 5 bases and 5 bases, there was a span of 15 bases.